A single sample gave rise to the 8 T cell receptor beta chains below, sequenced in a study of T cell responses to AZD1222 COVID-19 vaccine. Clones were read by immunoSEQ multiplex PCR, and TCRdb kept only the in-frame ones, dropping some. The table has more than 85,000 clones, approximately 90% seen once. Sequencing used peripheral blood, obtained on day 0 of AZD1222 vaccination. The receptors originated from an adult in good health.

The chain recombines TRBV29-1 with TRBJ1-1, with D perhaps TRBD1 (5 bases). Per the germline V gene, CDR1 is SQVTM and CDR2 is ANQGSEA. Trimming left V 4 bases short and J 4 bases short, with 13 bases between. The CDR3 extends over 13 amino acids. The CDR3 nucleotides are TGCAGCGTTGGGACATCCGGGGGCACTGAAGCTTTCTTT. The encoded protein is CSVGTSGGTEAFF.

The chain joins TRBV10-2 to TRBJ2-5; either TRBD1 or TRBD2 may supply D (5 bases each). The CDR3 totals 14 residues. Germline loops: CDR1 WSHSY, CDR2 SAAADI. Trimming cost V 4 bases and J 2 bases, with 11 bases left between them. The DNA for the CDR3 is TGCGCCAGCAGTGTAGAGTGGGGGCAAGAGACCCAGTACTTC. Translation: CASSVEWGQETQYF.

The J gene is TRBJ1-3, the V gene TRBV2; D is perhaps TRBD1 (6 bases). The V end was cut by 7 bases, the J end by 3 bases, with 25 bases between. The CDR3 consists of 18 residues. Germline V gene sequence: CDR1 SNHLY, CDR2 FYNNEI. The CDR3 loop is CASIQEMVQGKGGNTIYF. CDR3 coding DNA: TGTGCCAGCATTCAAGAAATGGTACAGGGCAAAGGTGGAAACACCATATATTTT.

This clone has a single count. The chain combines TRBV7-8 with TRBJ1-4; the match to TRBD1 covers 7 bases. The germline gives CDR1 SGHVS, CDR2 FQNEAQ. The CDR3 runs to 14 residues. With V trimmed by 1 base and J by 12 bases, 8 bases remained unmatched. The chain's CDR3 is CASSLVGDSNELFF. CDR3 sequence (DNA): TGTGCCAGCAGCTTAGTAGGGGACAGCAATGAACTGTTTTTT.

The genes are TRBV5-1 and TRBJ2-3; TRBD2 matches 10 bases. Germline loops: CDR1 SGHRS, CDR2 YFSETQ. V lost 5 bases and J lost 1; bases outside the gene matches: 7. CDR3 length: 16 residues. The CDR3 protein is CASSHPAGGRTDTQYF. CDR3 DNA sequence: TGCGCCAGCAGTCACCCAGCGGGGGGGCGCACAGATACGCAGTATTTT.

The J gene is TRBJ1-4, the V gene TRBV28, with D tentatively TRBD1 (6 bases). CDR3 length: 15 residues. Trimming stripped 7 bases from V and 5 bases from J, with 17 bases between. The germline V gene encodes CDR1 MDHEN and CDR2 SYDVKM. Written as DNA, the CDR3 is TGTGCCAGCAATGACCGGACAGCAAAAAATGAAAAACTGTTTTTT. Protein: CASNDRTAKNEKLFF.

The gene calls are TRBV3-1 (or the pseudogene TRBV3-2) and TRBJ1-2; no clear D gene. Trimming stripped 0 bases from V and 6 bases from J, with 8 bases between. The germline V gene encodes CDR1 LGHDT and CDR2 YNNKEL (reference sequence). The CDR3 runs to 13 residues. Here the CDR3 DNA reads TGTGCCAGCAGCCAAGATGAGATTGATGGCTACACCTTC. Amino acid sequence: CASSQDEIDGYTF.

CDR3 in amino acids: CASSGGGYRTDTQYF. The CDR3 region has the DNA TGTGCCAGCAGCGGGGGGGGCTACCGCACAGATACGCAGTATTTT. This sequence joins TRBV5-8 and TRBJ2-3, with D possibly matching TRBD2 (7 bases). The CDR3 has 15 residues. V was trimmed by 4 bases and J by 1 base, leaving 13 bases between them. Germline V gives CDR1 SGHTS, CDR2 YDEGEE.